The present T cell receptor beta chain was sequenced within a study of T cell responses to AZD1222 COVID-19 vaccine. Study-level findings and limits: Seropositive AZD1222 recipients at baseline numbered only five or six.

As for this clone: Its specificity is not known.

Per the germline V gene, CDR1 is SGHRS and CDR2 is YFSETQ. The CDR3 contains 14 residues. V gave up 0 bases and J gave up 8 bases, with 14 bases separating them. Sequencing was performed with immunoSEQ multiplex PCR; in TCRdb, only in-frame clones are kept and a portion is missing. The sample has some 150,000 clones, approximately 90% seen once. The chain carries TRBV5-1 and TRBJ1-2, with D unclear. This TCR was recovered from an adult who had recovered from COVID-19. Sequenced here: peripheral blood, sampled after recovery from COVID-19. The CDR3 loop is CASSLDPRGRGYTF. The CDR3 DNA sequence: TGCGCCAGCAGCTTGGATCCCCGCGGTCGGGGCTACACCTTC. Complete variable domain (other parts from reference TRBV5-1 and TRBJ1-2): KAGVTQTPRYLIKTRGQQVTLSCSPISGHRSVSWYQQTPGQGLQFLFEYFSETQRNKGNFPGRFSGRQFSNSRSEMNVSTLELGDSALYLCASSLDPRGRGYTFGSGTRLTVV.